This record covers a single TCR beta chain. Antigen unknown. There are 15 residues in the CDR3. Germline loops: CDR1 SQVTM, CDR2 ANQGSEA. The V end was cut by 2 bases, the J end by 4 bases, with 17 bases between. These data belong to a study of OX40 agonist ivuxolimab in advanced cancers. Overall study: Patients received intravenous ivuxolimab every 2 weeks at 0.01 to 10 mg/kg. Overall study results and limits: CD4+ and CD8+ T cells in blood underwent clonal expansion by week 6 at 0.1 to 3.0 mg/kg.

Sequenced by immunoSEQ multiplex PCR; TCRdb stores in-frame clones only, minus some. The repertoire holds tens of thousands of clones, approximately 85% seen once, with 2% to 3% in the top ten. Sequenced here: CD4+ or CD8+ T cells sorted from blood, sampled in a trial of the OX40 agonist ivuxolimab. This clonotype was sampled from an adult with an advanced solid tumor such as melanoma, head and neck, liver or kidney cancer. The chain employs TRBV29-1 and TRBJ1-2; D not resolved. The CDR3: CSVEHSQSSFYGYTF. CDR3 sequence (DNA): TGCAGCGTTGAACACTCGCAGTCCTCTTTCTATGGCTACACCTTC.